Here is one T cell receptor beta chain with its context. The germline CDR1 and CDR2 sequences are SGHRS and YFSETQ. This CDR3 comprises 15 residues. Losses at the gene ends were 1 base for V and 9 bases for J; bases not matched to a gene: 7. The data originate from a study of T-cell memory formation after mild COVID-19. TCRdb passed the 5' RACE reads through MiXCR, listing each CDR3 protein once. The table includes about 560,000 distinct CDR3 sequences, more than 15% detected once. The rearrangement uses TRBV5-1 and TRBJ2-1, with 10 bases fitting TRBD2. The sequenced sample was PBMCs or a T cell subset sorted from them (not recorded which). This receptor was taken from an adult woman who had mild COVID-19 (a few samples of this study predate the infection). Cell type and time point are not known. The CDR3 DNA reads TGCGCCAGCAGCTTGACTAGCGGGGTGGCAAGTGAGCAGTTCTTC. Its translation: CASSLTSGVASEQFF.